These 13 T cell receptor beta chains originate from one sample sequenced in a study of regulatory T cells in long-lasting Graves disease. Time point given: newly diagnosed GD, antithyroid drugs for less than 3 months. The TCR library was made from RNA that had been extracted from PBMCs in TRIzol. The authors built TCR beta libraries using iRepertoire HTBI primers and Arm-PCR of CDR3 regions. MiXCR, applied by TCRdb to the multiplex PCR reads, yields one record per CDR3 protein. Seen here are some 500,000 distinct CDR3 sequences, about 16% observed once, and the top ten hold more than 20%. The sample was also reused in another study, on T cells in Graves' hyperthyroidism and ophthalmopathy.

The sequencing used peripheral blood mononuclear cells (PBMCs), collected at new diagnosis, from a patient treated with antithyroid drugs. These receptors all come from a woman aged 35-60 years with Graves disease.

This clonotype has at least ten counts. The chain links TRBV12-3 or TRBV12-4 to TRBJ2-1; 9 bases are a match to TRBD1. Germline trimming cut 5 bases from V and 8 bases from J; bases unmatched to any gene: 19. CDR3 length: 18 residues. CDR3 DNA sequence: TGTGCCAGCAGTCCTCCCGGATGGACAGGGGTCCTCATCGATGAGCAGTTCTTC. Its translation is CASSPPGWTGVLIDEQFF.

The chain has TRBV9 and TRBJ2-3; TRBD2 matches at 7 bases. CDR3 length: 15 amino acids. Germline V gives CDR1 SGDLS, CDR2 YYNGEE. J was trimmed by 4 bases and V by 3 bases; bases with no gene match: 8. The CDR3: CASSGGTTLSDTQYF. The CDR3 DNA is TGTGCCAGCAGCGGCGGGACTACCCTCTCAGATACGCAGTATTTT.

This clonotype was recorded many times. J is TRBJ2-3 and V is TRBV4-1; D perhaps matches TRBD1 (6 bases). Germline lookup yields CDR1 MGHRA and CDR2 YSYEKL. This CDR3 comprises 13 residues. V lost 3 bases and J 6 bases, leaving 10 bases between the germline ends. The CDR3 DNA reads as TGCGCCAGCAGCCACCAGCAGGGGGATACGCAGTATTTT. The encoded protein is CASSHQQGDTQYF.

This clonotype was observed many times. One end of the junction does not line up with germline, which may come from a read error. The CDR3 loop is CASSKYRRVSDQAQHF. CDR3 nucleotide sequence: TGTGCCAGCAGTAAATACCGCCGGGTCAGCGATCAGGCCCAGCATTTT. This chain uses TRBV2 with TRBJ1-5; no definite D call. CDR1 SNHLY and CDR2 FYNNEI come from the germline V gene. The CDR3 extends over 16 amino acids.

V gene TRBV3-1 combines with J gene TRBJ1-2, with TRBD1 as a possible D gene (5 bases). Germline CDR1 is LGHDT and CDR2 is YNNKEL (reference sequence). V lost 0 bases, J lost 8 bases, and 13 bases lay in between. The CDR3 sequence is 14 residues long. In DNA, the CDR3 is TGTGCCAGCAGCCAAGATACCAGGGAGGGCGGCTACACCTTC. Translation: CASSQDTREGGYTF.

This chain uses TRBV20-1 with TRBJ2-1; tentatively, D is TRBD1 (5 bases). The V end was cut by 5 bases, the J end by 3 bases, with 14 bases between. CDR1 and CDR2 from the germline V gene are DFQATT and SNEGSKA (reference sequence). The CDR3 has 14 residues. The CDR3 region has the DNA TGCAGTGCTCCTGGGGCAGTTATCTACAATGAGCAGTTCTTC. It is translated as CSAPGAVIYNEQFF.

This clonotype was counted a few times. This rearrangement joins TRBV9 to TRBJ2-2; D could derive from TRBD1 or TRBD2 (5 bases each). This CDR3 is 15 amino acids long. With 5 bases removed from V and 5 bases from J, the gap between germline ends came to 16 bases. Germline CDR1 is SGDLS and CDR2 is YYNGEE. In nucleotides, the CDR3 is TGTGCCAGCAGTTTCCACGGTGGGACGACCGGGGAGCTGTTTTTT. The encoded protein is CASSFHGGTTGELFF.

The rearrangement links TRBV7-9 to TRBJ2-1; TRBD2 might be the D (5 bases). This CDR3 region has 12 residues. V dropped 6 bases and J dropped 15 bases, with 18 bases sitting between them. The V gene's germline CDR1 is SEHNR and CDR2 FQNEAQ (reference sequence). The CDR3 loop reads CASRLDRGPTFF. The CDR3 DNA reads TGTGCCAGCAGACTCGATCGGGGTCCCACGTTCTTC. Drawing the rest from reference TRBV7-9 and TRBJ2-1, the complete variable domain is DTGVSQNPRHKITKRGQNVTFRCDPISEHNRLYWYRQTLGQGPEFLTYFQNEAQLEKSRLLSDRFSAERPKGSFSTLEIQRTEQGDSAMYLCASRLDRGPTFFGPGTRLTVL.

The V call is TRBV13, the J call TRBJ1-5, with 12 nucleotides matching TRBD1. Germline trimming cut 4 bases from V and 5 bases from J; bases unmatched to any gene: 9. The CDR3 consists of 17 residues. Germline CDR1 and CDR2: PRHDT and FYEKMQ (reference sequence). The CDR3 DNA reads TGTGCCAGCAGCTCGTTCCGGGACAGGGGGCGCGATCAGCCCCAGCATTTT. Amino acid sequence: CASSSFRDRGRDQPQHF.

This clonotype occurred many times. The chain combines TRBV28 with TRBJ2-1; the D is unclear. From germline, CDR1 is MDHEN and CDR2 SYDVKM. The CDR3 extends over 14 amino acids. The V end lost 3 bases, the J end lost 5 bases, and 11 bases lay between the germline ends. CDR3 bases: TGTGCCAGCAGTTTGGGCCTAGAAGACAATGAGCAGTTCTTC. Its translation: CASSLGLEDNEQFF. Full variable domain (outside the CDR3, taken from reference TRBV28 and TRBJ2-1): DVKVTQSSRYLVKRTGEKVFLECVQDMDHENMFWYRQDPGLGLRLIYFSYDVKMKEKGDIPEGYSVSREKKERFSLILESASTNQTSMYLCASSLGLEDNEQFFGPGTRLTVL.

In the case of this clonotype: The junction does not match germline at one end; this may be a read error. The genes are TRBV6-2 or TRBV6-3 and TRBJ1-3; 9 positions agree with TRBD1. From germline, CDR1 is MNHEY and CDR2 SVGEGT. The length of the CDR3 is 14 residues. In nucleotides, the CDR3 is TGTACCAGCAGTGACCGACAGGGGGGAAAGACCATATATTTT. Translation: CTSSDRQGGKTIYF.

The chain recombines TRBV9 with TRBJ2-6; D is undetermined. Germline V lookup: CDR1 SGDLS, CDR2 YYNGEE. V was trimmed by 0 bases and J by 4 bases, leaving 5 bases between them. CDR3 size: 14 residues. CDR3 in DNA: TGTGCCAGCAGCGTAGAATCCGGGGCCAACGTCCTGACTTTC. It specifies CASSVESGANVLTF.

This chain links TRBV9 with TRBJ1-2, with 7 bases matching TRBD1. After removal of 2 bases from V and 5 bases from J, the junction contained 9 bases not matched to a gene. Per germline, CDR1 SGDLS and CDR2 YYNGEE. This CDR3 is built from 15 residues. CDR3 in DNA: TGTGCCAGCAGCGTGACGGCAGGGGGTGGTTATGGCTACACCTTC. This translates into CASSVTAGGGYGYTF.